This T cell receptor (beta chain) was documented in a study of T-cell reconstitution after alpha-beta-depleted transplantation in children. Trimming left V 4 bases short and J 2 bases short, with 8 bases between. Germline loops: CDR1 SQVTM, CDR2 ANQGSEA. This CDR3 region has 12 residues. Using unique molecular identifiers, the investigators prepared the TCRbeta library. TCRdb redid the calling of the PCR reads with MiXCR, one entry per CDR3 protein. The sample contains 400,000 to 550,000 distinct CDR3 sequences, approximately 10% of which appear only once. This clonotype was picked up many times. Its antigen is unidentified. The study, taken as a whole, reports: Several hundred expanded graft clones reportedly were the source of alpha-beta T cells about two months after transplant. T cells produced anew were the main source of T-cell counts and diversity one year after transplant. Surviving recipient cells, namely T cells and thymic progenitors, were the source of high day-60 TCRbeta diversity in some patients.

The clonotype comes from a child aged 2 to 9 with inherited bone marrow failure, due to receive a stem cell transplant. V gene TRBV29-1 combines with J gene TRBJ1-2; D is unclear. The source material was PBMCs, sampled before TCRalphabeta/CD19-depleted stem cell transplant. Written as DNA, the CDR3 is TGCAGCGTTGCAGGCACCAACTATGGCTACACCTTC. Residues: CSVAGTNYGYTF.